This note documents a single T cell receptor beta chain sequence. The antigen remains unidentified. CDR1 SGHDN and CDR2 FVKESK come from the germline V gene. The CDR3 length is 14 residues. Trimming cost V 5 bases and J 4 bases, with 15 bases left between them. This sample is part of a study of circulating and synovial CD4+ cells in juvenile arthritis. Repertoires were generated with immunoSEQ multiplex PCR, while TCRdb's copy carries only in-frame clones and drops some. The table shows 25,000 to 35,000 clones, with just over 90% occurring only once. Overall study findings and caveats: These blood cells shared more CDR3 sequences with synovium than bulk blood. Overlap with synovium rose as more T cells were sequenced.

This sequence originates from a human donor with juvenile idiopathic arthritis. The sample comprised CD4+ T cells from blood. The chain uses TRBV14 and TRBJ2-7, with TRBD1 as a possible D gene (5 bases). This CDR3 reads CASSKGAFVYEQYF. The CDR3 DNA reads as TGTGCCAGCAGCAAAGGGGCGTTTGTTTACGAGCAGTACTTC.